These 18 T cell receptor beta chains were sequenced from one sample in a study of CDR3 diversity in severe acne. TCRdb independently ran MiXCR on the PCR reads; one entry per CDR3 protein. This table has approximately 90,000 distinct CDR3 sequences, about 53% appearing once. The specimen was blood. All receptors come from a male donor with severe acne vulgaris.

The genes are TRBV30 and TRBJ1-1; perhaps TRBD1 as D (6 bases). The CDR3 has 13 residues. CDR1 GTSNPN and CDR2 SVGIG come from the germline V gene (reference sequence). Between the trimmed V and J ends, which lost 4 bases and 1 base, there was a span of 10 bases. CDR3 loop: CAWTQGPNTEAFF. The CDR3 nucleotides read TGTGCCTGGACACAGGGTCCGAACACTGAAGCTTTCTTT.

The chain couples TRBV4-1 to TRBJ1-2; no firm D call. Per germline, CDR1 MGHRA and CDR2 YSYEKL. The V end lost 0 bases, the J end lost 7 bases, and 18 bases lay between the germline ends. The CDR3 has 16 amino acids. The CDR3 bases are TGCGCCAGCAGCCAAGATCAAGGAGATCTTAGCTCTGGCTACACCTTC. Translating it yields CASSQDQGDLSSGYTF.

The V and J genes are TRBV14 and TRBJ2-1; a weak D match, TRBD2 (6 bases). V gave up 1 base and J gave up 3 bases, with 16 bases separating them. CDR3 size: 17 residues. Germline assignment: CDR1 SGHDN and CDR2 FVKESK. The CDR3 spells CASSQGPLEGYYNEQFF. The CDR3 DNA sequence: TGTGCCAGCAGCCAAGGGCCCTTGGAGGGCTACTACAATGAGCAGTTCTTC.

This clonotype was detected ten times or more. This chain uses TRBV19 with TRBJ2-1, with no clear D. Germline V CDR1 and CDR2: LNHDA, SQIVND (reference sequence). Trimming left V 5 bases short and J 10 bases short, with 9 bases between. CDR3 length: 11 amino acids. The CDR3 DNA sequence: TGTGCCAGTAGTGGAAGCGACGAGCAGTTCTTC. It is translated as CASSGSDEQFF.

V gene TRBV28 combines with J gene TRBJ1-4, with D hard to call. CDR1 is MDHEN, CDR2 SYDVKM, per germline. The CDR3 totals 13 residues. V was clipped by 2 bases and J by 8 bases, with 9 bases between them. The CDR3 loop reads CASSLTHGEKLFF. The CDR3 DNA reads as TGTGCCAGCAGTTTAACCCACGGGGAAAAACTGTTTTTT.

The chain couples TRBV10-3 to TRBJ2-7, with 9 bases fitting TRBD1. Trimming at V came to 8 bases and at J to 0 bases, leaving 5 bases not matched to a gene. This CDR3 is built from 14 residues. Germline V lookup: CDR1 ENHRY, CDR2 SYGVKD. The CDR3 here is CAIGQGTSSYEQYF. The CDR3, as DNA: TGTGCCATCGGACAGGGGACCAGCTCCTACGAGCAGTACTTC.

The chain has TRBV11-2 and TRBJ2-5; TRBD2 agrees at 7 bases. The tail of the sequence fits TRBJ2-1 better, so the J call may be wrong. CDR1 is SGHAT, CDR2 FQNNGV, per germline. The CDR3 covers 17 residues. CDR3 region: CASSLDEGASGYNEQFF. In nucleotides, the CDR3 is TGTGCCAGCAGCTTAGATGAAGGTGCTAGCGGCTACAATGAGCAGTTCTTC.

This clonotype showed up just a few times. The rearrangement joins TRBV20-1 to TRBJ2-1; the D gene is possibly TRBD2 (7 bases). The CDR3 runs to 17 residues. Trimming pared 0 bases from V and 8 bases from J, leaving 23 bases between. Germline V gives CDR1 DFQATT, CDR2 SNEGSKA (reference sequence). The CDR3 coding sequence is TGCAGTGCTAGAGACAGGGACTACCTGAGGGGGTTTGATGAGCAGTTCTTC. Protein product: CSARDRDYLRGFDEQFF.

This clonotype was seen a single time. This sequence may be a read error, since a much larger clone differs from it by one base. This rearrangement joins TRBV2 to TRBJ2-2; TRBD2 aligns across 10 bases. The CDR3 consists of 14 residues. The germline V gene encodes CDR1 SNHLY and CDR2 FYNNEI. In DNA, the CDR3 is TGTGTCAGCAGTGAAGCTAGCGGGAGTGGGGATCTGTTTTTT. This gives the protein CVSSEASGSGDLFF.

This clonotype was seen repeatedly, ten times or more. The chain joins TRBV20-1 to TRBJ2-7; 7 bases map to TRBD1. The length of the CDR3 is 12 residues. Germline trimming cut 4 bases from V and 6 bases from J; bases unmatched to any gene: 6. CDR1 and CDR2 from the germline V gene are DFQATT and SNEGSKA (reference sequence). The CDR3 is CSAIDRTGEQYF. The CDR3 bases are TGCAGTGCTATAGACAGGACAGGCGAGCAGTACTTC.

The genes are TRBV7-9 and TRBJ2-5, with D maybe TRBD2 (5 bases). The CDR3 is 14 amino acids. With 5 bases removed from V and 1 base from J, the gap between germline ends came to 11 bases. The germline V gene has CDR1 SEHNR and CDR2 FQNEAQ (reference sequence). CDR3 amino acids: CASSTSLGQETQYF. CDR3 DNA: TGTGCCAGCAGCACGTCACTAGGCCAAGAGACCCAGTACTTC. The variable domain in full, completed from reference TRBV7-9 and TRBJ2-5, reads DTGVSQNPRHKITKRGQNVTFRCDPISEHNRLYWYRQTLGQGPEFLTYFQNEAQLEKSRLLSDRFSAERPKGSFSTLEIQRTEQGDSAMYLCASSTSLGQETQYFGPGTRLLVL.

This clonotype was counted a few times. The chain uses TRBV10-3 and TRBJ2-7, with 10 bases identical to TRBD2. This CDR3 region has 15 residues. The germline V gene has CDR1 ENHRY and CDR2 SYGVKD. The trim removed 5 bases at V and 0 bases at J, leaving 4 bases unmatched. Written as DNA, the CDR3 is TGTGCCATCAGTAGCGGGAGGGCGAGCTCCTACGAGCAGTACTTC. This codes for CAISSGRASSYEQYF.

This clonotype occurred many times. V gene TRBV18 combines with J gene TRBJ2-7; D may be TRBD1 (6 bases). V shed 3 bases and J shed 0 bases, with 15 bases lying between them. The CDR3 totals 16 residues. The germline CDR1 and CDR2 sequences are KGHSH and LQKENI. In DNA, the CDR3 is TGTGCCAGCTCACCGCGACAGGTGGGTGACTCCTACGAGCAGTACTTC. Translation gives CASSPRQVGDSYEQYF.

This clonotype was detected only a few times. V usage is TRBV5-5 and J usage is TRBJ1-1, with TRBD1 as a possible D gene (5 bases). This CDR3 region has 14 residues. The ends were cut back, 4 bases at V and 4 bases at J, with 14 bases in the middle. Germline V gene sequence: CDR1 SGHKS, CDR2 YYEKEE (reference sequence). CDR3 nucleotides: TGTGCCAGCAGCAACGGTCGGGGGATCACTGAAGCTTTCTTT. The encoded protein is CASSNGRGITEAFF. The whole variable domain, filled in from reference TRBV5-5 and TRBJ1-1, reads DAGVTQSPTHLIKTRGQQVTLRCSPISGHKSVSWYQQVLGQGPQFIFQYYEKEERGRGNFPDRFSARQFPNYSSELNVNALLLGDSALYLCASSNGRGITEAFFGQGTRLTVV.

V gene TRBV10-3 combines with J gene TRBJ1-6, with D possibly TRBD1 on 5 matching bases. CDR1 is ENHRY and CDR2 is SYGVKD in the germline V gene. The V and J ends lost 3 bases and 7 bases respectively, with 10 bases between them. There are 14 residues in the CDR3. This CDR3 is CAISDQGRNSPLHF. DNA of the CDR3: TGTGCCATCAGTGACCAGGGTCGAAATTCACCCCTCCACTTT.

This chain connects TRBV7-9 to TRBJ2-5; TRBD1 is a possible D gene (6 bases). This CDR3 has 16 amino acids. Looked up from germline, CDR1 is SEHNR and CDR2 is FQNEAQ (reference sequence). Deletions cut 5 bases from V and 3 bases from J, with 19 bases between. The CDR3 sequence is CASSINYRDPKETQYF. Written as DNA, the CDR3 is TGTGCCAGCAGCATCAACTACAGGGACCCAAAAGAGACCCAGTACTTC.

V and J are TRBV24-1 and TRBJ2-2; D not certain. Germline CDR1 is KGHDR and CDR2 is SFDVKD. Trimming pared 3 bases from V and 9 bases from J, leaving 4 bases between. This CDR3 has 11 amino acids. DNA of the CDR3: TGTGCCACCAGTGATGGAAGGGAGCTGTTTTTT. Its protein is CATSDGRELFF.

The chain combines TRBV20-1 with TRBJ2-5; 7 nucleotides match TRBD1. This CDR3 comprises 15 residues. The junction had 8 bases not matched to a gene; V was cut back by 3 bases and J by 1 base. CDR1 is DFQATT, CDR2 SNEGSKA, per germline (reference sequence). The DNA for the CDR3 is TGCAGTGCTAGGGACAACGGACAGGCCCAAGAGACCCAGTACTTC. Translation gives CSARDNGQAQETQYF.